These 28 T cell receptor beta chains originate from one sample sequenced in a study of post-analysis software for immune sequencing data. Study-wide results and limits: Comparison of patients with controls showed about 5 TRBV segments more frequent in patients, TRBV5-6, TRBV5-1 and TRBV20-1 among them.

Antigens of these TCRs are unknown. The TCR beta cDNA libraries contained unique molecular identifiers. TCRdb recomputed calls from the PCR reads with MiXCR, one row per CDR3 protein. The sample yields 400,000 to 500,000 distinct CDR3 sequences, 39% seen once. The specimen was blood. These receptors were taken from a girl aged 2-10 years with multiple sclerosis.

The DNA of the CDR3 is TGTGCCAGCAGCTTGGATCCAGGGCTTTCCTACAATGAGCAGTTCTTC. This gives the protein CASSLDPGLSYNEQFF. V gene TRBV5-5 combines with J gene TRBJ2-1; D is perhaps TRBD1 (5 bases). Trimming cost V 0 bases and J 1 base, with 11 bases left between them. Germline CDR1 reads SGHKS; CDR2 reads YYEKEE (reference sequence). This CDR3 spans 16 amino acids.

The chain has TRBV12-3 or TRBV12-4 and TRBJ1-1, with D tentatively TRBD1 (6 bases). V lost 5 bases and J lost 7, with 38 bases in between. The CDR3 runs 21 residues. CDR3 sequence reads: CASSPKDRARSPTAPRHEAFF. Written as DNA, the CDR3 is TGTGCCAGCAGTCCTAAGGACAGAGCCCGATCGCCCACCGCCCCGCGCCATGAAGCTTTCTTT.

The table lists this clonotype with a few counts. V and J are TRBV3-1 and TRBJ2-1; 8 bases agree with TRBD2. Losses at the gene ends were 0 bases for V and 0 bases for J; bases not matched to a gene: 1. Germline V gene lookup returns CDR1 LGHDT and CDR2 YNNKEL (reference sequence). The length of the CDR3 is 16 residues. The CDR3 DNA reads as TGTGCCAGCAGCCAAGAACTAGCGGTCTCCTACAATGAGCAGTTCTTC. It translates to CASSQELAVSYNEQFF.

As DNA, the CDR3 is TGTGCCAGCAGCGTAGAAGAGGGGACAGATAATTATAATTCACCCCTCCACTTT. Translated: CASSVEEGTDNYNSPLHF. This sequence joins TRBV9 and TRBJ1-6, with TRBD1 identical over 7 bases. CDR1 and CDR2 from the germline V gene are SGDLS and YYNGEE. The ends lost 0 bases at V and 4 bases at J; junction bases unmatched: 10. This CDR3 has 18 amino acids.

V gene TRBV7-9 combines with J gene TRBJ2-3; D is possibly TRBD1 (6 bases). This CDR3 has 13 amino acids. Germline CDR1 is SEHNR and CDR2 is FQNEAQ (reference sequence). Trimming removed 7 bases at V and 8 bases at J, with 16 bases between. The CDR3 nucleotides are TGTGCCAGCACCACAGGGAGTAGTGGTACGCAGTATTTT. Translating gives CASTTGSSGTQYF.

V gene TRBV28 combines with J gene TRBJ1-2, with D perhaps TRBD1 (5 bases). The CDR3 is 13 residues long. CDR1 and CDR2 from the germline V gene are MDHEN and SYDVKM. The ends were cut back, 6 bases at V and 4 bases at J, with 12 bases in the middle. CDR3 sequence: CASRLPGIYGYTF. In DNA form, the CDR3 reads TGTGCCAGCAGGCTCCCAGGGATCTATGGCTACACCTTC.

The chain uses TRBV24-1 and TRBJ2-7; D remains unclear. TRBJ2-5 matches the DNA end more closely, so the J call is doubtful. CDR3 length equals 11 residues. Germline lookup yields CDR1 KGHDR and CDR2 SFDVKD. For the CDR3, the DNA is TGTGCCACCAGTGATTTTGCGACCCAGTACTTC. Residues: CATSDFATQYF.

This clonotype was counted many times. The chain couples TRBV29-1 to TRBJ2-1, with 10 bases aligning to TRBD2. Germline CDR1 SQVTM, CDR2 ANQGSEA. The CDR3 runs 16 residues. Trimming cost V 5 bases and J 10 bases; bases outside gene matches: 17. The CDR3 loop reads CSVSLLLVAGGDEQFF. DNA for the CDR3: TGCAGCGTTTCCCTCCTTCTAGTAGCGGGAGGTGACGAGCAGTTCTTC.

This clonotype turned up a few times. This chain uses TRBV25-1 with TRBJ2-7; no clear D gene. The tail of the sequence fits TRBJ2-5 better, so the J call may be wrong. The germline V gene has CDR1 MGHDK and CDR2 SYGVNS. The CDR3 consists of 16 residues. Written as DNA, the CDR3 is TGTGCCAGCAGTGAATATAAGGTGGCGGTAGTAGAGACCCAGTACTTC. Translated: CASSEYKVAVVETQYF.

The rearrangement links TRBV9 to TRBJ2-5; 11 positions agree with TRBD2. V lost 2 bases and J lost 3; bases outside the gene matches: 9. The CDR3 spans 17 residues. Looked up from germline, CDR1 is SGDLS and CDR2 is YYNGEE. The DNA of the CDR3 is TGTGCCAGCAGCGTGACCGCCGGGACTAGCGGAAAAGAGACCCAGTACTTC. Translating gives CASSVTAGTSGKETQYF.

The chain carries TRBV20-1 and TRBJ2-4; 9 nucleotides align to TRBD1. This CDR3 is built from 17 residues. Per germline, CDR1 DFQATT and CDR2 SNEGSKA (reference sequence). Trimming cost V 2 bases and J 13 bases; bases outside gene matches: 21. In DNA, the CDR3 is TGCAGTGCTAGAACTATATCTCGGGACAGGGTCCACAATGAGCAGTACTTC. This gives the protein CSARTISRDRVHNEQYF.

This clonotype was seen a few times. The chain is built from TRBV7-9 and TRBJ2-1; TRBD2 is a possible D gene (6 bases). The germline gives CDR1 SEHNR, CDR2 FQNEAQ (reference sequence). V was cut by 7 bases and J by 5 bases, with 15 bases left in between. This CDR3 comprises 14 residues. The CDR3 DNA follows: TGTGCCAGCAAGAGGGCCGGGACTGACAATGAGCAGTTCTTC. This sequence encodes CASKRAGTDNEQFF.

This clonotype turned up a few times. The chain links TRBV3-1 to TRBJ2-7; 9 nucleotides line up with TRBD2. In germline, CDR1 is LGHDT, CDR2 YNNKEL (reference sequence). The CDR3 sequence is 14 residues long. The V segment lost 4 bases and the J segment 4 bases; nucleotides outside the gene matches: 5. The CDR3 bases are TGTGCCAGCAGCCCGGGACTAGCTGAATACGAGCAGTACTTC. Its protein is CASSPGLAEYEQYF.

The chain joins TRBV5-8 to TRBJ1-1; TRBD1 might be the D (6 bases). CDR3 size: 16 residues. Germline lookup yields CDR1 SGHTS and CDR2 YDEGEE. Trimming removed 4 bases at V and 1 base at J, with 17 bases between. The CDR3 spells CASSQKQGWGNTEAFF. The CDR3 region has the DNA TGTGCCAGCAGCCAAAAACAGGGCTGGGGGAACACTGAAGCTTTCTTT.

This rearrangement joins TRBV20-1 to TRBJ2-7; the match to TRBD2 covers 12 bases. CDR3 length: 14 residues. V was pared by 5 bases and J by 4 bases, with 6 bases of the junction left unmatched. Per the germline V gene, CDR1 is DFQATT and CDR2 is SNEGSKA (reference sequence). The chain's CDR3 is CSAPGLAGTYEQYF. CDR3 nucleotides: TGCAGTGCTCCCGGACTAGCGGGGACTTACGAGCAGTACTTC.

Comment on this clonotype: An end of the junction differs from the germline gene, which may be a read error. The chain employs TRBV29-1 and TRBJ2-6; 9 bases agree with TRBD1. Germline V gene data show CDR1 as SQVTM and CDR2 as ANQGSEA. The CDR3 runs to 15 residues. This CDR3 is CSVPGTGPGASVLTF. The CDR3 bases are TGCAGCGTACCCGGGACAGGGCCCGGGGCCAGCGTCCTGACTTTC.

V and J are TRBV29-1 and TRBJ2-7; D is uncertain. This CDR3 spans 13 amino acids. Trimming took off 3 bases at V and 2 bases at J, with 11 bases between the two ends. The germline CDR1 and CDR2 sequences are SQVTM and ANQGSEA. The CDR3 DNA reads TGCAGCGTTGAGTCGGCAGGCGCCTACGAGCAGTACTTC. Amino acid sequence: CSVESAGAYEQYF.

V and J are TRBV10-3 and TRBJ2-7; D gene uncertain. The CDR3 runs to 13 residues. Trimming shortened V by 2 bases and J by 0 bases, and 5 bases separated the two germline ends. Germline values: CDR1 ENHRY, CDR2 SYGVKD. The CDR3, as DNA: TGTGCCATCAGTGAGGTAACCTCCTACGAGCAGTACTTC. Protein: CAISEVTSYEQYF.

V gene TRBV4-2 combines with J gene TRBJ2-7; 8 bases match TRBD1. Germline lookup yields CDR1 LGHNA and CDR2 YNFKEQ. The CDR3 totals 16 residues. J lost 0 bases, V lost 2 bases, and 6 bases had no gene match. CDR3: CASSQTLDRDSYEQYF. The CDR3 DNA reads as TGTGCCAGCAGCCAAACTCTGGACAGGGACTCCTACGAGCAGTACTTC.

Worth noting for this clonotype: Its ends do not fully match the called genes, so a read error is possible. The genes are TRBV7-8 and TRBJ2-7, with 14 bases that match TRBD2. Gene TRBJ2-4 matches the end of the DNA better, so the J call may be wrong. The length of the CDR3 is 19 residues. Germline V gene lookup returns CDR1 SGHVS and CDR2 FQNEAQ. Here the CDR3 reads CAGSLARLAGGPVENIQYF. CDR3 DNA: TGTGCCGGCAGCTTAGCTCGACTAGCGGGAGGGCCGGTTGAAAACATTCAGTACTTC.

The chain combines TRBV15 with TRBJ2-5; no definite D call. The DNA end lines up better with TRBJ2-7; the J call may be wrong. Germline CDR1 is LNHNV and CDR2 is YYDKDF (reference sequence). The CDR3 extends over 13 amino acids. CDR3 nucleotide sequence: TGTGCCACCAGCAGAGAGTACAGCTACGAGCAGTACTTC. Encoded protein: CATSREYSYEQYF.

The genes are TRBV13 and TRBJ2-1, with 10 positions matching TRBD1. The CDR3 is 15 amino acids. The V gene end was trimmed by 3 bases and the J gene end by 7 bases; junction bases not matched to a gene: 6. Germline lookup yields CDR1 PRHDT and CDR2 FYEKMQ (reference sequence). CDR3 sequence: CASSLGQGPGNEQFF. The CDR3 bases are TGTGCCAGCAGCTTGGGACAGGGGCCAGGAAATGAGCAGTTCTTC.

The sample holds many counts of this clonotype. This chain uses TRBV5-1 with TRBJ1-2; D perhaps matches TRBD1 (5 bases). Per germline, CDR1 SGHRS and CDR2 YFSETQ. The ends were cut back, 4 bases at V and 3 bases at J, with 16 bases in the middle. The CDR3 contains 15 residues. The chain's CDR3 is CASSRFGARDYGYTF. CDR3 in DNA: TGCGCCAGCAGCCGGTTTGGGGCGCGAGACTATGGCTACACCTTC.

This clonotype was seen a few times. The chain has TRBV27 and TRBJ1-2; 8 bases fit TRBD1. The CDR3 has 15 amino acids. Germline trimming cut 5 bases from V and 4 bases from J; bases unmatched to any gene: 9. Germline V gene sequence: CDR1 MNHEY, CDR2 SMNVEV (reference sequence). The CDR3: CASSRSGQVIYGYTF. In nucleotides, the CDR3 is TGTGCCAGCAGTCGGTCGGGACAGGTTATCTATGGCTACACCTTC.

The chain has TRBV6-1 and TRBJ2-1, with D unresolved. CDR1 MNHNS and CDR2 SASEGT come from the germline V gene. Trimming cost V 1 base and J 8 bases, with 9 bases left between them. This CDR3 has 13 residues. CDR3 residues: CASSEEAMDEQFF. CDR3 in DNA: TGTGCCAGCAGTGAAGAGGCGATGGATGAGCAGTTCTTC.

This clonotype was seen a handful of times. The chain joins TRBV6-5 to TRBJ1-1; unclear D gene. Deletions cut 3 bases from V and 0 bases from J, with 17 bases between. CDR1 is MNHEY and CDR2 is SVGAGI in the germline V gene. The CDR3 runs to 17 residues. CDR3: CASSYWRVGLLNTEAFF. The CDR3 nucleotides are TGTGCCAGCAGTTATTGGCGTGTCGGCCTTTTGAACACTGAAGCTTTCTTT.

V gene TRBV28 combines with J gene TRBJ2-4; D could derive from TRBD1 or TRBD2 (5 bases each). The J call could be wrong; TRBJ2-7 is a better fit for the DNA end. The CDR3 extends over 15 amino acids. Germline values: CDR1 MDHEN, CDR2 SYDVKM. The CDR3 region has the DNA TGTGCCAGCAGTTTGCCGGGACGCTTGCACTACGAGCAGTACTTC. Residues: CASSLPGRLHYEQYF.

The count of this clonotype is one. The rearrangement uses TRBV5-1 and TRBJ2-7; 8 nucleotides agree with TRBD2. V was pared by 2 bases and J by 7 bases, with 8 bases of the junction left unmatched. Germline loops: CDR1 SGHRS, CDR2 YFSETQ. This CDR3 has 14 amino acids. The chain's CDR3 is CASSLAGEFDEQYF. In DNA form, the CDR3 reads TGCGCCAGCAGCTTAGCGGGAGAGTTCGATGAGCAGTACTTC.